Here is one TCR beta chain with its context. Its target is unknown. The data derive from a study of cytomegalovirus exposure and HLA in healthy donors. At the level of the study: One earlier analysis, a look at about 179 million T cells, found some 120 million unique TCR beta sequences.

The PCR ran on 60 Vbeta and 13 Jbeta primers. Data came from immunoSEQ multiplex PCR; TCRdb stores just in-frame clones and leaves some out. The profile covers 150,000 to 200,000 clones, with about 82% appearing a single time and about 2.5% taken by the ten largest. The donors (healthy individuals) were bone marrow donors. The germline V gene encodes CDR1 SGDLS and CDR2 YYNGEE. This CDR3 has 16 amino acids. V gave up 4 bases and J gave up 3 bases, with 14 bases separating them. Study-wide results and caveats: Roughly even sequencing depth across donors was the assumption behind the presence/absence analyses.

V usage is TRBV9 and J usage is TRBJ1-6; D perhaps matches TRBD1 (6 bases). The TCR sequence derives from a woman aged 45-59 years in good health and CMV-seronegative. Sequencing input: PBMCs. The CDR3 protein is CASSPQGGGYNSPLHF. For the CDR3, the DNA is TGTGCCAGCAGCCCCCAGGGAGGGGGCTATAATTCACCCCTCCACTTT.